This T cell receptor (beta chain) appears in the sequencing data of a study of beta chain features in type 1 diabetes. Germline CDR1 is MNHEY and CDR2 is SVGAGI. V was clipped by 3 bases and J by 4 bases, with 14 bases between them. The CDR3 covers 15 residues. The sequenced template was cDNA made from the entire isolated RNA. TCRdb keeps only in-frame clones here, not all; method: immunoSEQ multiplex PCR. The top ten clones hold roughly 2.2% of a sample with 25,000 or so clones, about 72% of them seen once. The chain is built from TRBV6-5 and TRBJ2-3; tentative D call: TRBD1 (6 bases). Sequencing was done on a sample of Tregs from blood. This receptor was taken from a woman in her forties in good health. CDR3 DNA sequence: TGTGCCAGCAGTTATAGGGGGAGCCCCCCAGATACGCAGTATTTT. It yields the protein CASSYRGSPPDTQYF.